Detailed here is one TCR beta chain. The antigen remains unidentified. The data originate from a study of cytomegalovirus exposure and HLA in healthy donors. Study overall: Inside one of the first data releases sat about 91 million unique TCRs taken from HLA-typed donors.

The CDR3 loop spans 16 amino acids. The germline V gene encodes CDR1 SEHNR and CDR2 FQNEAQ (reference sequence). The J segment lost 0 bases and the V segment lost 5 bases, leaving 7 bases of the junction unmatched. The PCR employed 60 Vbeta primers together with 13 Jbeta primers. Sequencing used immunoSEQ multiplex PCR; TCRdb keeps in-frame clones, though not all of them. Among 150,000 to 200,000 clones listed, 78% were seen once. Study-level findings and limits: Cytomegalovirus-associated status was assigned to 164 TCR beta chains. The availability of immune exposure information extended only to CMV serostatus. Productive status was seen about 87% or about 30% of the time for most TCR beta V segments in an earlier analysis.

The source of this sequence is a woman in her twenties or thirties in good health and CMV-seropositive. Sequenced: PBMCs. This chain links TRBV7-9 with TRBJ2-1; 7 nucleotides line up with TRBD1. DNA of the CDR3: TGTGCCAGCAGCCCGGGACAGAGGAGCTCCTACAATGAGCAGTTCTTC. Protein product: CASSPGQRSSYNEQFF.